The present T cell receptor (beta chain) was sequenced within a study of shared clonotypes between healthy human individuals. Study information: With ages of 18 to 49, the donors were a couple of women and three men.

CDR3 length: 15 residues. Trimming at V came to 6 bases and at J to 0 bases, leaving 6 bases not matched to a gene. The germline CDR1 and CDR2 sequences are MDHEN and SYDVKM. Measured with immunoSEQ multiplex PCR; TCRdb has only the in-frame clones, and not every one. The sample gives around 750,000 clones, approximately 74% of which show up once; about 1.7% is in the top ten. The receptor was derived from a woman in her 30s in good health. The sample consisted of memory CD4+ T cells sorted from blood. Subset specified: CD45RA-negative fraction. This chain connects TRBV28 to TRBJ1-2, with 8 bases aligning to TRBD1. This chain's CDR3 is CASRDREIPNYGYTF. CDR3 DNA: TGTGCCAGCAGGGACAGGGAAATACCTAACTATGGCTACACCTTC.